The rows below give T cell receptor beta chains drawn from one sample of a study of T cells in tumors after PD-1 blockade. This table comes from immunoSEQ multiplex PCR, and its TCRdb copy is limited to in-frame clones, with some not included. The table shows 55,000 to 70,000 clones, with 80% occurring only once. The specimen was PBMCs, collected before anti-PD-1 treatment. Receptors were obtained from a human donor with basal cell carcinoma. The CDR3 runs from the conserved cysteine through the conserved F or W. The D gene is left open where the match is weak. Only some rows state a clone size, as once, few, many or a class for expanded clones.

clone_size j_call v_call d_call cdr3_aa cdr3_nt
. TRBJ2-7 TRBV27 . CASSFSSRPSYEQYF TGTGCCAGCAGTTTTTCTTCCAGGCCCTCCTACGAGCAGTACTTC
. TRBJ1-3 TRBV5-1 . CASSPTLQWDSGNTIYF TGCGCCAGCAGCCCCACTCTACAATGGGACTCTGGAAACACCATATATTTT
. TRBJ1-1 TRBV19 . CARGRNTEAFF TGTGCCAGGGGTCGGAACACTGAAGCTTTCTTT
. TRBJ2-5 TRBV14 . CASSQDPAGMGTQYF TGTGCCAGCAGCCAAGATCCGGCGGGGATGGGGACCCAGTACTTC
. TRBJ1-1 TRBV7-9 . CASSLVVTEAFF TGTGCCAGCAGCTTAGTGGTCACTGAAGCTTTCTTT
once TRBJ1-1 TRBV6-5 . CASFRRVSSTEAFF TGTGCCAGCTTCAGAAGGGTCAGCAGCACTGAAGCTTTCTTT
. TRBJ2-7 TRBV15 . CATSLAQGYEQYF TGTGCCACCAGCCTGGCTCAGGGCTACGAGCAGTACTTC
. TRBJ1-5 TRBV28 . CASGALGPEPQHF TGTGCCAGCGGAGCTCTGGGACCCGAGCCCCAGCATTTT
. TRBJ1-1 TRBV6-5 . CASSSVGGWSTEAFF TGTGCCAGCAGTTCTGTGGGGGGATGGAGCACTGAAGCTTTCTTT
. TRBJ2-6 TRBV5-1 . CASSLTATGANVLTF TGCGCCAGCAGCTTGACGGCTACTGGGGCCAACGTCCTGACTTTC
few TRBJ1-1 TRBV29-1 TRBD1 CSVTGVTEAFF TGCAGCGTAACAGGGGTTACGGAAGCTTTCTTT
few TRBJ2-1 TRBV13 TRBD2 CASSLTSGGLYNEQFF TGTGCCAGCAGCTTAACTAGCGGGGGACTCTACAATGAGCAGTTCTTC
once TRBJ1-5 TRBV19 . CASTPMTGVNQPQHF TGTGCCAGTACTCCCATGACAGGCGTCAATCAGCCCCAGCATTTT
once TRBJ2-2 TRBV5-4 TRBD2 CASSLNSGGAPGELFF TGTGCCAGCAGCTTGAACAGCGGGGGGGCCCCCGGGGAGCTGTTTTTT
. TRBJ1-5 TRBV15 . CATSRRGGSQPQHF TGTGCCACCAGCAGGAGAGGGGGGAGTCAGCCCCAGCATTTT
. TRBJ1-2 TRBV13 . CASSLGFGYTF TGTGCCAGCAGCTTAGGGTTCGGCTACACCTTC
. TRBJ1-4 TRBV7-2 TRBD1 CASSRTDRGREKLFF TGTGCCAGCAGCCGGACCGACAGGGGACGTGAAAAACTGTTTTTT
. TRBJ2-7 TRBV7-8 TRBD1 CASSTGTGATFEQYF TGTGCCAGCAGCACCGGGACAGGGGCCACGTTCGAGCAGTACTTC
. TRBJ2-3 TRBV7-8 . CASSLEGRGTDTQYF TGTGCCAGCAGCTTAGAGGGCAGGGGCACAGATACGCAGTATTTT
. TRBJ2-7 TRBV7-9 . CASSTGQEGYEQYF TGTGCCAGCAGCACCGGACAGGAGGGGTACGAGCAGTACTTC
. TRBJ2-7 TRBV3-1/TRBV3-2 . CASSQSDGSYEQYF TGTGCCAGCAGCCAGTCCGACGGTTCCTACGAGCAGTACTTC
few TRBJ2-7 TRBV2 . CASSEPQGISYEQYF TGTGCCAGCAGTGAGCCCCAGGGGATCTCCTACGAGCAGTACTTC
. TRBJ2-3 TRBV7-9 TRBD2 CASSQVGLADTDTQYF TGTGCCAGCAGCCAAGTGGGGCTAGCGGACACAGATACGCAGTATTTT
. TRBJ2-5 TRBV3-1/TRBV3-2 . CASSQDQVMKTQYF TGTGCCAGCAGCCAAGATCAGGTCATGAAGACCCAGTACTTC
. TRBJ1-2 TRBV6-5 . CASSKGGGTNYGYTF TGTGCCAGCTCCAAAGGCGGAGGGACTAACTATGGCTACACCTTC
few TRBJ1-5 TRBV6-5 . CASGVLHPNQPQHF TGTGCCAGCGGGGTCTTACACCCTAATCAGCCCCAGCATTTT
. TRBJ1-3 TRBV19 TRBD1 CASRSGQIDSGNTIYF TGTGCCAGTAGGTCGGGACAGATTGACTCTGGAAACACCATATATTTT
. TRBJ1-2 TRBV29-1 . CSVRQATTNYGYTF TGCAGCGTTCGACAGGCAACCACTAACTATGGCTACACCTTC
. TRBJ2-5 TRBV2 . CASSEVWGPQETQYF TGTGCCAGCAGTGAAGTCTGGGGGCCCCAAGAGACCCAGTACTTC
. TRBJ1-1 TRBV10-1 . CASSASGIGTEAFF TGCGCCAGCAGTGCCTCCGGGATTGGGACTGAAGCTTTCTTT
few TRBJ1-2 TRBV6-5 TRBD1 CASSQAPGGYGYTF TGTGCCAGCAGCCAAGCTCCAGGGGGGTATGGCTACACCTTC
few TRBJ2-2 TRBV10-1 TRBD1 CASTPGQGITGELFF TGCGCCAGCACCCCGGGACAGGGAATCACCGGGGAGCTGTTTTTT
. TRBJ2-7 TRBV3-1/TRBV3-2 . CASSQDPGQLEQYF TGTGCCAGCAGCCAAGATCCTGGACAGCTCGAGCAGTACTTC
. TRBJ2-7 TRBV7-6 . CASSLARGGRIGGEQYF TGTGCCAGCAGCTTAGCGCGAGGAGGGCGGATTGGGGGCGAGCAGTACTTC
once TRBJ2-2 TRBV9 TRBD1 CASSTRTGLTGELFF TGTGCCAGCAGCACCCGGACAGGACTCACCGGGGAGCTGTTTTTT
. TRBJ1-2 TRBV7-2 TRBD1 CASSLSWTGNPGGYTF TGTGCCAGCAGCTTATCTTGGACAGGTAATCCCGGCGGCTACACCTTC
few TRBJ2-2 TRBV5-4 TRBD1 CASSPGQYDTGELFF TGTGCCAGCAGCCCGGGACAGTACGACACCGGGGAGCTGTTTTTT
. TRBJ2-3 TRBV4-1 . CASSQVRDSTDTQYF TGCGCCAGCAGCCAAGTGAGGGACAGCACAGATACGCAGTATTTT
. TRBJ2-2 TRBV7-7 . CASSYGPGASTGELFF TGTGCTAGCAGCTACGGACCAGGGGCTTCCACCGGGGAGCTGTTTTTT
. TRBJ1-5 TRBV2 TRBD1 CASRGGQILHQPQHF TGTGCCAGCAGGGGGGGACAGATCCTTCATCAGCCCCAGCATTTT
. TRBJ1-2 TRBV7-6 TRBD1 CASSLETGAHGYTF TGTGCCAGCAGCTTAGAGACAGGGGCTCACGGCTACACCTTC
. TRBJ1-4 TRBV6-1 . CASSDFSGGHEKLFF TGTGCCAGCAGTGATTTCTCCGGGGGCCATGAAAAACTGTTTTTT
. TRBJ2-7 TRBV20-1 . CSASPTKIYEQYF TGCAGTGCTAGTCCTACAAAAATCTACGAGCAGTACTTC
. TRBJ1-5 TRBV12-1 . CASSFVTIVGRGNQPQHF .
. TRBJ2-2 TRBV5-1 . CASSLGNTGNTGELFF TGCGCCAGCAGCTTGGGAAATACAGGAAACACCGGGGAGCTGTTTTTT
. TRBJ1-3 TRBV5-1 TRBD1 CASSYGQGTGNTIYF TGCGCCAGCAGCTACGGACAGGGGACGGGAAACACCATATATTTT
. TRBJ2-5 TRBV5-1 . CASSSELETQYF TGCGCCAGCAGCTCCGAGCTGGAGACCCAGTACTTC
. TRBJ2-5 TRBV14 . CASSQDFSGVRTQYF TGTGCCAGCAGCCAAGATTTCAGTGGGGTGAGGACCCAGTACTTC
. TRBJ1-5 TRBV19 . CASSWDTNQPQHF TGTGCCAGTAGTTGGGACACAAATCAGCCCCAGCATTTT
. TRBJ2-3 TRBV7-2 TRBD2 CASSPGTSGVAQYF TGTGCCAGCAGCCCCGGGACTAGCGGAGTTGCGCAGTATTTT
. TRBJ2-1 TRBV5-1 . CASGLPGNNEQFF TGCGCCAGCGGGCTTCCAGGGAACAATGAGCAGTTCTTC
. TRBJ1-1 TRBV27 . CASSRQGPNTEAFF TGTGCCAGCAGCCGTCAGGGGCCGAACACTGAAGCTTTCTTT
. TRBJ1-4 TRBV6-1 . CASSEVYGSEKLFF TGTGCCAGCAGTGAAGTGTACGGATCCGAAAAACTGTTTTTT
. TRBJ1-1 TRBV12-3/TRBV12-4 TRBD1 CASGQDRRAEAFF TGTGCCAGCGGGCAGGACAGGAGAGCTGAAGCTTTCTTT
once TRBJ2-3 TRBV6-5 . CASSYALPLGTDTQYF TGTGCCAGCAGTTACGCCTTACCCCTGGGCACAGATACGCAGTATTTT